These T cell receptor beta chains were read from a single sample in a study of PD-1 blockade in classical Hodgkin lymphoma. Sequenced by immunoSEQ multiplex PCR; TCRdb stores in-frame clones only, minus some. The sample carries roughly 140,000 clones, approximately 81% recorded once. The specimen comprised peripheral blood mononuclear cells (PBMCs), sampled before the second cycle of nivolumab. These receptors came from a human donor with classical Hodgkin lymphoma. Each CDR3 is given with its conserved first and last residue. D genes are given only for firm matches. Expanded clones are given a class, and other clones once, few, many or no size at all.

D,V,J,size,CDR3,DNA
NA,TRBV5-1,TRBJ1-5,NA,CASSLGSNQPQHF,TGCGCCAGCAGCTTGGGCAGCAATCAGCCCCAGCATTTT
TRBD2,TRBV18,TRBJ2-7,NA,CASSTPASGGAYEQYF,TGTGCCAGCTCAACACCCGCTAGCGGGGGGGCCTACGAGCAGTACTTC
NA,TRBV5-1,TRBJ2-1,NA,CASSTTANNEQFF,TGCGCCAGCAGCACGACTGCTAACAATGAGCAGTTCTTC
NA,TRBV10-3,TRBJ1-3,NA,CAIRDISGNTIYF,TGTGCCATCAGGGACATATCTGGAAACACCATATATTTT
TRBD1,TRBV7-6,TRBJ1-2,NA,CASSLVTGEGYTF,TGTGCCAGCAGCTTAGTCACAGGGGAAGGCTACACCTTC
NA,TRBV5-1,TRBJ2-1,NA,CASSFGPPTREQFF,TGCGCCAGCAGCTTTGGACCCCCGACTCGTGAGCAGTTCTTC
NA,TRBV27,TRBJ2-1,NA,CASSLAVSSYNEQFF,TGTGCCAGCAGTTTAGCGGTTAGCTCCTACAATGAGCAGTTCTTC
TRBD2,TRBV5-1,TRBJ2-7,NA,CASSRGTSGGPTYEQYF,TGCGCCAGCAGCCGAGGGACTAGCGGGGGACCAACCTACGAGCAGTACTTC
TRBD2,TRBV10-3,TRBJ2-5,NA,CASSRLAGGKTQYF,TGTGCCAGCAGTCGACTAGCGGGAGGGAAGACCCAGTACTTC
NA,TRBV4-2,TRBJ2-3,NA,CASSLGDGADTQYF,TGTGCCAGCAGCTTGGGGGACGGAGCAGATACGCAGTATTTT
NA,TRBV5-1,TRBJ2-4,NA,CASSFGPGGAKNIQYF,TGCGCCAGCAGTTTCGGACCAGGGGGGGCCAAAAACATTCAGTACTTC
NA,TRBV5-5,TRBJ2-7,NA,CASSLTRLYEQYF,TGTGCCAGCAGCTTGACACGGCTCTACGAGCAGTACTTC
TRBD1,TRBV27,TRBJ2-1,NA,CASSYRDRDVDEQFF,TGTGCCAGCAGCTACCGGGACAGGGATGTCGATGAGCAGTTCTTC
TRBD1,TRBV27,TRBJ2-2,NA,CASSRDLGQGPGELFF,TGTGCCAGCTCTCGGGACTTGGGACAGGGGCCCGGGGAGCTGTTTTTT
TRBD2,TRBV6-5,TRBJ2-7,NA,CASAYSGKDEQYF,TGTGCCAGCGCGTATAGCGGGAAGGACGAGCAGTACTTC
TRBD1,TRBV27,TRBJ1-2,few,CASSRPGQGSNGYTF,TGTGCCAGCAGTCGACCGGGACAGGGGAGTAATGGCTACACCTTC
NA,TRBV27,TRBJ2-6,NA,CASARRGWDDSGANVLTF,TGTGCCAGCGCCCGCCGGGGGTGGGACGACTCTGGGGCCAACGTCCTGACTTTC
NA,TRBV9,TRBJ1-2,NA,CASSVAGTPNYGYTF,TGTGCCAGCAGCGTAGCAGGGACACCTAACTATGGCTACACCTTC
TRBD2,TRBV6-1,TRBJ2-2,NA,CASTGLAGVAGELFF,TGTGCCAGCACCGGACTAGCGGGAGTTGCCGGGGAGCTGTTTTTT
NA,TRBV18,TRBJ2-7,few,CASSPSGGEQYF,TGTGCCAGCTCACCATCGGGTGGGGAGCAGTACTTC
TRBD1,TRBV7-8,TRBJ1-6,NA,CASSGRDSTPLHF,TGTGCCAGCAGCGGAAGGGACAGCACACCCCTCCACTTT
TRBD1,TRBV28,TRBJ2-7,NA,CASAPWTGRSSYEQYF,TGTGCCAGCGCTCCATGGACAGGGCGAAGCTCCTACGAGCAGTACTTC
NA,TRBV11-2,TRBJ2-5,NA,CASSIQLPETQYF,TGTGCCAGCAGCATACAGTTACCCGAGACCCAGTACTTC
TRBD2,TRBV28,TRBJ2-4,NA,CASSLVGGRLAKNIQYF,TGTGCCAGCAGTTTAGTTGGCGGGAGGCTAGCCAAAAACATTCAGTACTTC
NA,TRBV14,TRBJ2-5,NA,CASSQDVTARSTQYF,TGTGCCAGCAGCCAAGATGTAACAGCCAGGAGTACCCAGTACTTC
TRBD1,TRBV19,TRBJ2-7,NA,CASSIGTGKYYEQYF,TGTGCCAGTAGTATCGGGACAGGGAAGTACTACGAGCAGTACTTC
NA,TRBV16,TRBJ2-5,few,CASSQSRQPQETQYF,TGTGCCAGCAGCCAATCTAGACAACCCCAAGAGACCCAGTACTTC
NA,TRBV10-3,TRBJ1-2,NA,CAISPEEGGYGYTF,TGTGCCATCAGTCCCGAAGAAGGGGGCTATGGCTACACCTTC
TRBD1,TRBV5-1,TRBJ1-2,NA,CASSERQGFNYGYTF,TGCGCCAGCAGCGAACGACAGGGATTTAACTATGGCTACACCTTC
NA,TRBV30,TRBJ2-7,NA,CAWRRNEQYF,TGTGCCTGGAGGAGAAACGAGCAGTACTTC
NA,TRBV29-1,TRBJ2-3,NA,CSVVGSGTDTQYF,TGCAGCGTTGTAGGGAGTGGCACAGATACGCAGTATTTT
NA,TRBV15,TRBJ1-1,NA,CATSREGRETEAFF,TGTGCCACCAGCAGAGAGGGCAGGGAGACTGAAGCTTTCTTT
TRBD2,TRBV6-4,TRBJ2-5,NA,CASRRASGGEETQYF,TGTGCCAGCAGAAGGGCTAGCGGGGGAGAAGAGACCCAGTACTTC
NA,TRBV11-1,TRBJ2-1,NA,CASSLSSLAPNEQFF,TGTGCCAGCAGCTTAAGTTCGTTAGCTCCCAATGAGCAGTTCTTC
NA,TRBV20-1,TRBJ2-3,NA,CSARGTPQYF,TGCAGTGCTAGAGGCACCCCCCAGTATTTT
NA,TRBV10-3,TRBJ2-3,NA,CAIGGVDRVVDTQYF,TGTGCCATCGGAGGGGTAGACAGGGTGGTAGATACGCAGTATTTT
TRBD1,TRBV7-9,TRBJ2-3,once,CASSLMRTGDTDTQYF,TGTGCCAGCAGCTTAATGAGGACAGGGGACACAGATACGCAGTATTTT
TRBD1,TRBV7-9,TRBJ2-2,NA,CASSPRTGERGTGELFF,TGTGCCAGCAGCCCCCGGACAGGGGAGCGTGGAACCGGGGAGCTGTTTTTT
NA,TRBV6-5,TRBJ1-3,NA,CASSRWRSGNTIYF,TGTGCCAGCAGCCGCTGGCGCTCTGGAAACACCATATATTTT
NA,TRBV2,TRBJ1-5,NA,CASDEGGFNQPQHF,TGTGCCAGCGACGAGGGGGGCTTCAATCAGCCCCAGCATTTT
TRBD2,TRBV9,TRBJ2-5,NA,CASSVAGRGTQYF,TGTGCCAGCAGCGTAGCAGGGAGGGGGACCCAGTACTTC
NA,TRBV20-1,TRBJ2-1,NA,CSARDPYEQFF,TGCAGTGCTAGAGATCCGTATGAGCAGTTCTTC
TRBD1,TRBV7-2,TRBJ1-1,NA,CASSLQGEVATEAFF,TGTGCCAGCAGCTTACAGGGGGAGGTAGCCACTGAAGCTTTCTTT
NA,TRBV7-3,TRBJ1-3,NA,CASSPGTSGNTIYF,TGTGCCAGCAGCCCTGGGACTTCTGGAAACACCATATATTTT
TRBD1,TRBV29-1,TRBJ2-5,NA,CSARDRGWETQYF,TGCAGCGCCCGGGACAGGGGTTGGGAGACCCAGTACTTC
NA,TRBV7-8,TRBJ1-3,once,CASSLAAGLNTIYF,TGTGCCAGCAGCTTAGCGGCAGGGTTAAACACCATATATTTT